This entry lists 26 T cell receptor beta chains sequenced from one sample in a study of T cell responses to AZD1222 COVID-19 vaccine. TCRdb's table, derived via immunoSEQ multiplex PCR, lists solely in-frame clones and lacks some. The table has 130,000 to 150,000 clones, about 90% seen once; the top ten hold 5.5%. Material: peripheral blood, obtained on day 0 of AZD1222 vaccination. These receptors came from an adult in good health.

This sequence joins TRBV28 and TRBJ1-2; maybe TRBD1 (5 bases). CDR1 and CDR2 (germline): MDHEN, SYDVKM. CDR3 length equals 18 residues. Trimming took off 8 bases at V and 0 bases at J, with 25 bases between the two ends. CDR3 loop: CASSQETDPRSANYGYTF. CDR3 bases: TGTGCCAGCTCCCAGGAGACAGACCCGCGGTCCGCTAACTATGGCTACACCTTC.

The CDR3 is CASSRRAGVVTEAFF. The CDR3 DNA reads as TGTGCCAGCAGCCGCCGTGCGGGGGTTGTCACTGAAGCTTTCTTT. The chain employs TRBV28 and TRBJ1-1; the D gene is possibly TRBD1 (5 bases). Trimming shortened V by 6 bases and J by 4 bases, and 18 bases separated the two germline ends. Germline CDR1 MDHEN, CDR2 SYDVKM. This CDR3 has 15 residues. The whole variable domain, filled in from reference TRBV28 and TRBJ1-1, reads DVKVTQSSRYLVKRTGEKVFLECVQDMDHENMFWYRQDPGLGLRLIYFSYDVKMKEKGDIPEGYSVSREKKERFSLILESASTNQTSMYLCASSRRAGVVTEAFFGQGTRLTVV.

The rearrangement links TRBV4-1 to TRBJ1-2, with TRBD1 as a possible D gene (6 bases). The CDR3 is made up of 12 amino acids. V was pared by 6 bases and J by 8 bases, with 13 bases between. Germline values: CDR1 MGHRA, CDR2 YSYEKL. The CDR3 protein is CASRSGEYGYTF. For the CDR3, the DNA is TGCGCCAGCAGGTCAGGGGAGTACGGCTACACCTTC.

The V call is TRBV5-8, the J call TRBJ2-7; possibly TRBD1 for D (5 bases). V lost 3 bases to trimming and J lost 2 bases, with 12 bases between them. CDR1 and CDR2 (germline): SGHTS, YDEGEE. The length of the CDR3 is 14 residues. CDR3 loop: CASSYLTVTYEQYF. CDR3 in DNA: TGTGCCAGCAGCTATTTGACAGTCACCTACGAGCAGTACTTC. Full variable domain (rest looked up from reference TRBV5-8 and TRBJ2-7): EAGVTQSPTHLIKTRGQQATLRCSPISGHTSVYWYQQALGLGLQFLLWYDEGEERNRGNFPPRFSGRQFPNYSSELNVNALELEDSALYLCASSYLTVTYEQYFGPGTRLTVT.

The chain joins TRBV28 to TRBJ2-7; no definite D call. Deletions cut 7 bases from V and 6 bases from J, with 4 bases between. The CDR3 sequence is 9 residues long. Per germline, CDR1 MDHEN and CDR2 SYDVKM. In nucleotides, the CDR3 is TGTGCCAGCATAGCCGAGCAGTACTTC. Translated, it gives CASIAEQYF.

The V call is TRBV30, the J call TRBJ2-7; 7 bases match TRBD1. Germline V lookup: CDR1 GTSNPN, CDR2 SVGIG (reference sequence). V was clipped by 7 bases and J by 3 bases; unmatched bases: 12. The CDR3 extends over 14 amino acids. This CDR3 reads CALERVAGGYEQYF. The DNA for the CDR3 is TGTGCCTTGGAGAGGGTAGCAGGGGGCTACGAGCAGTACTTC.

The chain uses TRBV4-3 and TRBJ1-1; tentative D call: TRBD1 (5 bases). The CDR3 is 13 amino acids. Trimming cost V 0 bases and J 6 bases, with 8 bases left between them. Germline assignment: CDR1 LGHNA and CDR2 YSLEER. The CDR3 coding sequence is TGCGCCAGCAGCCAAGACAGGACATCTGAAGCTTTCTTT. This gives the protein CASSQDRTSEAFF.

The chain carries TRBV6-2 or TRBV6-3 and TRBJ1-1, with TRBD1 identical over 10 bases. The V gene's germline CDR1 is MNHEY and CDR2 SVGEGT. The CDR3 totals 20 residues. Trimming took 2 bases from V and 0 from J; bases not matched to a gene: 15. CDR3 amino acids: CASSYELWGQGRRLNTEAFF. CDR3 in DNA: TGTGCCAGCAGTTACGAATTGTGGGGACAGGGGAGGCGCTTGAACACTGAAGCTTTCTTT.

The rearrangement joins TRBV27 to TRBJ2-7; possibly TRBD1 for D (5 bases). CDR1 is MNHEY, CDR2 SMNVEV, per germline (reference sequence). Trimming left V 6 bases short and J 6 bases short, with 27 bases between. The length of the CDR3 is 17 residues. CDR3 loop: CASSLGLGAGKMSEQYF. The CDR3 DNA sequence: TGTGCCAGCAGCTTAGGTTTAGGGGCAGGGAAAATGAGCGAGCAGTACTTC.

The chain combines TRBV7-9 with TRBJ1-2; D possibly corresponds to TRBD1 (6 bases). The CDR3 is 15 residues long. The germline V gene has CDR1 SEHNR and CDR2 FQNEAQ (reference sequence). The V gene lost 5 bases and the J gene lost 5 bases, with 18 bases spanning the gap. The CDR3 nucleotides read TGTGCCAGCAGCCGTGTCGGGGGCGTAAAGTATGGCTACACCTTC. It specifies CASSRVGGVKYGYTF.

The chain uses TRBV7-9 and TRBJ2-5; either TRBD1 or TRBD2 may fit D (5 bases each). The CDR3 has 14 residues. The germline CDR1 and CDR2 sequences are SEHNR and FQNEAQ (reference sequence). V lost 0 bases and J lost 2, with 7 bases in between. The CDR3 reads CASSLAGVQETQYF. DNA for the CDR3: TGTGCCAGCAGCTTAGCGGGGGTACAAGAGACCCAGTACTTC.

The rearrangement uses TRBV7-2 and TRBJ2-2; no definite D call. This CDR3 has 15 residues. V was clipped by 1 base and J by 5 bases, with 11 bases between them. CDR1 SGHTA and CDR2 FQGNSA come from the germline V gene. CDR3 in DNA: TGTGCCAGCAGCTTAGTCGGCGGCGGAACCGGGGAGCTGTTTTTT. It specifies CASSLVGGGTGELFF. Together with reference TRBV7-2 and TRBJ2-2, the CDR3 gives the full variable domain: GAGVSQSPSNKVTEKGKDVELRCDPISGHTALYWYRQSLGQGLEFLIYFQGNSAPDKSGLPSDRFSAERTGGSVSTLTIQRTQQEDSAVYLCASSLVGGGTGELFFGEGSRLTVL.

This chain's CDR3 is CASSQVLAGGAGEQYF. The CDR3 region has the DNA TGTGCCAGCAGCCAAGTCCTAGCGGGAGGAGCGGGAGAGCAGTACTTC. The genes are TRBV4-2 and TRBJ2-7; 11 bases fit TRBD2. Germline V lookup: CDR1 LGHNA, CDR2 YNFKEQ. Trimming took 1 base from V and 7 from J; bases not matched to a gene: 9. There are 16 residues in the CDR3.

The J gene is TRBJ2-5, the V gene TRBV14; TRBD2 is a possible D gene (6 bases). CDR1 and CDR2 (germline): SGHDN, FVKESK. V lost 4 bases to trimming and J lost 5 bases, with 20 bases between them. This CDR3 contains 16 residues. The CDR3 spells CASSLRAGTHRETQYF. CDR3 in DNA: TGTGCCAGCAGCCTAAGGGCGGGAACCCACCGCGAGACCCAGTACTTC. The entire variable domain, with the rest obtained from reference TRBV14 and TRBJ2-5, is as follows: EAGVTQFPSHSVIEKGQTVTLRCDPISGHDNLYWYRRVMGKEIKFLLHFVKESKQDESGMPNNRFLAERTGGTYSTLKVQPAELEDSGVYFCASSLRAGTHRETQYFGPGTRLLVL.

The gene calls are TRBV11-2 and TRBJ1-1, with D maybe TRBD1 (6 bases). The germline CDR1 and CDR2 sequences are SGHAT and FQNNGV. V was clipped by 1 base and J by 1 base, with 16 bases between them. CDR3 length equals 17 residues. Here the CDR3 reads CASSLVGGLRRNTEAFF. DNA for the CDR3: TGTGCCAGCAGCTTAGTGGGGGGGCTACGGAGGAACACTGAAGCTTTCTTT.

The CDR3 protein is CASSLGPGDPARYYEQYF. The CDR3 nucleotides read TGCGCCAGCAGCTTGGGGCCAGGGGACCCTGCCCGCTACTACGAGCAGTACTTC. The chain is built from TRBV5-1 and TRBJ2-7; tentatively, D is TRBD1 (6 bases). Trimming stripped 0 bases from V and 3 bases from J, with 22 bases between. The CDR3 covers 18 residues. Germline V gene lookup returns CDR1 SGHRS and CDR2 YFSETQ.

This chain connects TRBV7-6 to TRBJ2-1; D ambiguous. Germline values: CDR1 SGHVS, CDR2 FNYEAQ. This CDR3 spans 13 amino acids. With 1 base removed from V and 11 bases from J, the gap between germline ends came to 12 bases. This CDR3 is CASSLGVRAQQFF. The CDR3 region has the DNA TGTGCCAGCAGCTTAGGGGTTAGGGCACAGCAGTTCTTC. Drawing the rest from reference TRBV7-6 and TRBJ2-1, the complete variable domain is GAGVSQSPRYKVTKRGQDVALRCDPISGHVSLYWYRQALGQGPEFLTYFNYEAQQDKSGLPNDRFSAERPEGSISTLTIQRTEQRDSAMYRCASSLGVRAQQFFGPGTRLTVL.

This rearrangement joins TRBV19 to TRBJ1-6; a weak D match, TRBD1 (6 bases). Trimming cost V 3 bases and J 8 bases, with 14 bases left between them. Germline CDR1 is LNHDA and CDR2 is SQIVND (reference sequence). The length of the CDR3 is 15 residues. The CDR3 DNA reads TGTGCCAGTAGTATTCAGGGGCGGTGGGATTCACCCCTCCACTTT. It specifies CASSIQGRWDSPLHF.

The V and J genes are TRBV5-1 and TRBJ1-1; D not certain. CDR3 length equals 14 residues. Germline V lookup: CDR1 SGHRS, CDR2 YFSETQ. Between the trimmed V and J ends, which lost 0 bases and 8 bases, there was a span of 14 bases. For the CDR3, the DNA is TGCGCCAGCAGCTTGGTTGTCGAGGGTGGGGAAGCTTTCTTT. Residues: CASSLVVEGGEAFF.

Notes on this clone: At one end the junction does not follow the germline gene, possibly because of a read error. The chain combines TRBV7-9 with TRBJ2-1; a possible D gene is TRBD2 (5 bases). Germline V gives CDR1 SEHNR, CDR2 FQNEAQ (reference sequence). The CDR3 loop spans 16 amino acids. This CDR3 reads CASRSTGGSSYNKQFF. For the CDR3, the DNA is TGTGCCAGCAGGTCTACGGGTGGGAGCTCCTACAATAAGCAGTTCTTC. Full variable domain (remainder filled in from reference TRBV7-9 and TRBJ2-1): DTGVSQNPRHKITKRGQNVTFRCDPISEHNRLYWYRQTLGQGPEFLTYFQNEAQLEKSRLLSDRFSAERPKGSFSTLEIQRTEQGDSAMYLCASRSTGGSSYNKQFFGPGTRLTVL.

This chain links TRBV28 with TRBJ1-1, with D tentatively TRBD1 (6 bases). This CDR3 is 16 amino acids long. Per germline, CDR1 MDHEN and CDR2 SYDVKM. Deletions cut 6 bases from V and 0 bases from J, with 17 bases between. CDR3 nucleotide sequence: TGTGCCAGCAGGCCCGCAGGGGCAACAATGAACACTGAAGCTTTCTTT. It translates to CASRPAGATMNTEAFF. Full variable domain (missing parts from reference TRBV28 and TRBJ1-1): DVKVTQSSRYLVKRTGEKVFLECVQDMDHENMFWYRQDPGLGLRLIYFSYDVKMKEKGDIPEGYSVSREKKERFSLILESASTNQTSMYLCASRPAGATMNTEAFFGQGTRLTVV.

This chain links TRBV11-3 with TRBJ2-1; 7 nucleotides align to TRBD2. This CDR3 has 19 amino acids. The V gene end was trimmed by 2 bases and the J gene end by 5 bases; junction bases not matched to a gene: 18. Per germline, CDR1 SGHNT and CDR2 YENEEA. The CDR3 bases are TGTGCCAGCAGCTTAAACAAGGCGGGAGCTATAAGCATGAACAATGAGCAGTTCTTC. Translating it yields CASSLNKAGAISMNNEQFF.

The CDR3 DNA reads as TGTGCCAGCAGCTTAGGATTGGCAGGGGGCATAGCCCGGGAGACCCAGTACTTC. It encodes CASSLGLAGGIARETQYF. This sequence joins TRBV7-9 and TRBJ2-5, with 8 bases aligning to TRBD1. The length of the CDR3 is 18 residues. Unmatched junction bases numbered 15, after V lost 1 base and J lost 5 bases. Germline V CDR1 and CDR2: SEHNR, FQNEAQ (reference sequence).

The V gene is TRBV27, the J gene TRBJ1-1, with unresolved D. Germline CDR1 reads MNHEY; CDR2 reads SMNVEV (reference sequence). Trimming removed 4 bases from V and 1 base from J, with 10 bases in between. This CDR3 is built from 14 residues. The CDR3 sequence is CASSWIGTNTEAFF. CDR3 in DNA: TGTGCCAGCAGTTGGATAGGAACGAACACTGAAGCTTTCTTT.

This chain links TRBV2 with TRBJ2-3; perhaps TRBD2 as D (5 bases). The ends were cut back, 6 bases at V and 1 base at J, with 23 bases in the middle. This CDR3 has 18 amino acids. Germline loops: CDR1 SNHLY, CDR2 FYNNEI. The DNA for the CDR3 is TGTGCCAGCAGGGCAACCTTACTAGGCGGCTCTCGCACAGATACGCAGTATTTT. This translates into CASRATLLGGSRTDTQYF.

This chain joins TRBV29-1 and TRBJ2-2, with D maybe TRBD2 (5 bases). V shed 5 bases and J shed 6 bases, with 7 bases lying between them. This CDR3 has 11 residues. Germline lookup yields CDR1 SQVTM and CDR2 ANQGSEA. The CDR3 DNA sequence: TGCAGCGTTCGGGGAGCCGGGGAGCTGTTTTTT. Protein: CSVRGAGELFF.